A selection of T cell receptor beta chains follows, all from one sample in a study of blood T cells in healthy people across ages. TCRdb analysed the 5' RACE reads with MiXCR anew, one entry per CDR3 protein. The data show 800,000 or so distinct CDR3 sequences, around a quarter seen once. In addition, the sample was reused for a study of T cells of mothers and their children.

Sequenced sample: blood. All receptors derive from a boy aged 10-17 years in good health. Both conserved end residues are part of each CDR3. Each record gives: D gene, J gene, V gene, clone size, CDR3 protein, CDR3 DNA. The D gene is left open where the match is weak. Clone size appears in some rows only: once, few, many, or a class for an expanded clone.

D: TRBD1; J: TRBJ2-1; V: TRBV24-1; size: few; CDR3: CATSDLNQPGQHEQFF; DNA: TGTGCCACCAGTGACTTGAACCAGCCGGGACAGCATGAGCAGTTCTTC
D: NA; J: TRBJ1-1; V: TRBV6-5; size: NA; CDR3: CASSSGGHNTEAFF; DNA: TGTGCCAGCAGTTCCGGGGGTCATAACACTGAAGCTTTCTTT
D: TRBD2; J: TRBJ2-1; V: TRBV4-1; size: NA; CDR3: CASSQDPGGKSPWGDEQFF; DNA: TGCGCCAGCAGCCAAGATCCGGGAGGGAAATCTCCCTGGGGCGATGAGCAGTTCTTC
D: NA; J: TRBJ2-7; V: TRBV7-8; size: NA; CDR3: CASSPTGEYYEQYF; DNA: TGTGCCAGCAGCCCAACGGGGGAGTACTACGAGCAGTACTTC
D: TRBD2; J: TRBJ2-5; V: TRBV6-5; size: few; CDR3: CASSRTSGRAEETQYF; DNA: TGTGCCAGCAGTCGGACTAGCGGGAGGGCCGAAGAGACCCAGTACTTC
D: NA; J: TRBJ2-7; V: TRBV25-1; size: NA; CDR3: CASSGPGTEQYF; DNA: TGTGCCAGCAGTGGACCCGGGACAGAGCAGTACTTC
D: NA; J: TRBJ1-2; V: TRBV29-1; size: NA; CDR3: CSVERGNYGYTF; DNA: TGCAGCGTTGAACGGGGGAACTATGGCTACACCTTC
D: TRBD1; J: TRBJ2-5; V: TRBV28; size: many; CDR3: CASSSAGGRQETQYF; DNA: TGTGCCAGCAGTTCCGCAGGGGGCAGGCAAGAGACCCAGTACTTC
D: NA; J: TRBJ1-4; V: TRBV6-6; size: few; CDR3: CASNLSGGDEKLFF; DNA: TGTGCCAGCAACCTCTCCGGGGGAGATGAAAAACTGTTTTTT
D: NA; J: TRBJ1-1; V: TRBV12-3/TRBV12-4; size: NA; CDR3: CASSFGTKRAFF; DNA: TGTGCCAGCAGTTTTGGAACCAAGAGAGCTTTCTTT
D: NA; J: TRBJ2-4; V: TRBV6-6; size: few; CDR3: CASSYYYRDVKNIQYF; DNA: TGTGCCAGCAGTTACTATTACAGGGACGTCAAAAACATTCAGTACTTC
D: TRBD2; J: TRBJ2-2; V: TRBV12-3/TRBV12-4; size: NA; CDR3: CASTILSAGAAGELFF; DNA: TGTGCCAGCACCATTTTGAGTGCGGGAGCGGCCGGGGAGCTGTTTTTT
D: TRBD2; J: TRBJ2-1; V: TRBV2; size: NA; CDR3: CASSEKILAGVESHEQFF; DNA: TGTGCCAGCAGTGAAAAGATATTAGCGGGAGTGGAAAGCCATGAGCAGTTCTTC
D: NA; J: TRBJ2-7; V: TRBV12-3/TRBV12-4; size: NA; CDR3: CASSFAGPIYEQYF; DNA: TGTGCCAGCAGTTTTGCGGGACCCATCTACGAGCAGTACTTC
D: TRBD2; J: TRBJ2-1; V: TRBV3-1; size: NA; CDR3: CASSQGFTGGRANEQFF; DNA: TGTGCCAGCAGCCAAGGGTTTACTGGCGGGAGAGCCAATGAGCAGTTCTTC
D: NA; J: TRBJ2-5; V: TRBV5-1; size: NA; CDR3: CASSLADLRGDTQYF; DNA: TGCGCCAGCAGCTTGGCAGACCTTCGAGGAGATACCCAGTACTTC
D: NA; J: TRBJ1-6; V: TRBV6-6; size: NA; CDR3: CASRVGGTDSPLHF; DNA: TGTGCCAGCAGGGTGGGGGGGACCGATTCACCCCTCCACTTT
D: TRBD2; J: TRBJ2-7; V: TRBV27; size: few; CDR3: CASSLSAGRVYGYYEQYF; DNA: TGTGCCAGCAGTTTATCTGCAGGGAGGGTTTACGGGTACTACGAGCAGTACTTC
D: TRBD2; J: TRBJ2-5; V: TRBV6-5; size: NA; CDR3: CASSYSLAGAQETQYF; DNA: TGTGCCAGCAGTTACTCCCTAGCGGGGGCCCAAGAGACCCAGTACTTC
D: NA; J: TRBJ2-1; V: TRBV21-1; size: few; CDR3: CASSRGQGLDEQFF; DNA: TGTGCCAGCAGCAGGGGACAGGGTTTGGATGAGCAGTTCTTC
D: NA; J: TRBJ1-4; V: TRBV5-1; size: few; CDR3: CASSLSSRGGLFF; DNA: TGCGCCAGCAGCTTGTCCAGCCGGGGGGGACTGTTTTTT
D: NA; J: TRBJ2-1; V: TRBV6-7; size: few; CDR3: CASSFNRERVYNEQFF; DNA: TGTGCCAGCAGTTTCAACAGGGAGAGGGTTTACAATGAGCAGTTCTTC
D: TRBD2; J: TRBJ2-4; V: TRBV4-2; size: NA; CDR3: CASSQDFPSGRVGLAKNIQYF; DNA: TGTGCCAGCAGCCAAGATTTTCCTAGCGGGAGAGTGGGGCTAGCCAAAAACATTCAGTACTTC